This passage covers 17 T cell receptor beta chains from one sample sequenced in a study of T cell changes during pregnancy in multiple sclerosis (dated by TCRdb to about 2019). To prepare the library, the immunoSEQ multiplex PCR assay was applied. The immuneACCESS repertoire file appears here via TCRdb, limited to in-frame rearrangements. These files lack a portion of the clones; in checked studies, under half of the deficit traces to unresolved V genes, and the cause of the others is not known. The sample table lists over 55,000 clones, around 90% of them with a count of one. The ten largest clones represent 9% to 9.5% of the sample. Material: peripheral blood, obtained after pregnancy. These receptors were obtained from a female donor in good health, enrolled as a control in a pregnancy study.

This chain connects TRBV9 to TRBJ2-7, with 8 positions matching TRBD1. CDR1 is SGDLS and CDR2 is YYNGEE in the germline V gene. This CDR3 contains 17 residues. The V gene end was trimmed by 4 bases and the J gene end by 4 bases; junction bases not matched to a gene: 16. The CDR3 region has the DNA TGTGCCAGCAGCCCGCCCGAGGGCAGGGGGCGCTTTTACGAGCAGTACTTC. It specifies CASSPPEGRGRFYEQYF.

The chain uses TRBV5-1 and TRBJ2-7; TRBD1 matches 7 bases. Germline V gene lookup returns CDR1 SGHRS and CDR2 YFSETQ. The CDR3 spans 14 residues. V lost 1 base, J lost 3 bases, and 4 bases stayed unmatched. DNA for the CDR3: TGCGCCAGCAGCTTGACAGGGGAAAGCTACGAGCAGTACTTC. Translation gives CASSLTGESYEQYF.

CDR3 sequence reads: CASSVRVTSGRTGYDEQFF. In DNA form, the CDR3 reads TGTGCCAGCAGCGTCCGAGTGACTAGCGGGAGGACGGGGTACGATGAGCAGTTCTTC. V gene TRBV9 combines with J gene TRBJ2-1, with TRBD2 matching 13 bases. The CDR3 is 19 residues long. Trimming cost V 2 bases and J 8 bases; bases outside gene matches: 16. Germline CDR1 is SGDLS and CDR2 is YYNGEE.

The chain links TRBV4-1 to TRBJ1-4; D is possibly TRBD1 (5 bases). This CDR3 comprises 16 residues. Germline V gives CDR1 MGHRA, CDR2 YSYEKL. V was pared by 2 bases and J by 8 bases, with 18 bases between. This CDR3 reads CASSQNDSPGGEKLFF. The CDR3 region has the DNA TGCGCCAGCAGCCAAAATGACAGCCCGGGAGGGGAAAAACTGTTTTTT.

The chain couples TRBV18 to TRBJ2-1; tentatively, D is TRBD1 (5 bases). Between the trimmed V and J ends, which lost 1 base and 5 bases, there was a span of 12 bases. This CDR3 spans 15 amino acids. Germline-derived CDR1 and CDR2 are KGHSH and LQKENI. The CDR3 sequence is CASSPRQGWDNEQFF. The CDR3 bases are TGTGCCAGCTCACCACGCCAGGGATGGGACAATGAGCAGTTCTTC.

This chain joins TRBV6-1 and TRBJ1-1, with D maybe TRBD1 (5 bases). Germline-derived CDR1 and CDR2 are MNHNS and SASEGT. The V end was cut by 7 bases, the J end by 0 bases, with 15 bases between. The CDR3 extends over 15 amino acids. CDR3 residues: CASKGQGSMNTEAFF. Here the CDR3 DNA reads TGTGCCAGCAAGGGGCAGGGAAGCATGAACACTGAAGCTTTCTTT.

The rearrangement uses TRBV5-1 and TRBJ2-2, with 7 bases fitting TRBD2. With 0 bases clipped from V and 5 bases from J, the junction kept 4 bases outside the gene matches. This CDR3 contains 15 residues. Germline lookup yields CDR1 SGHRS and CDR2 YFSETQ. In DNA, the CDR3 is TGCGCCAGCAGCTTGGTGGCTAGCGGAACCGGGGAGCTGTTTTTT. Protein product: CASSLVASGTGELFF.

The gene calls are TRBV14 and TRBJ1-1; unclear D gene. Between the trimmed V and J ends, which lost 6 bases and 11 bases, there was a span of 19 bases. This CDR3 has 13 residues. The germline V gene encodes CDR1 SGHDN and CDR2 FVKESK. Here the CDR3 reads CASSPTRGTGAFF. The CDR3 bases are TGTGCCAGCAGTCCTACCCGGGGTACGGGTGCTTTCTTT.

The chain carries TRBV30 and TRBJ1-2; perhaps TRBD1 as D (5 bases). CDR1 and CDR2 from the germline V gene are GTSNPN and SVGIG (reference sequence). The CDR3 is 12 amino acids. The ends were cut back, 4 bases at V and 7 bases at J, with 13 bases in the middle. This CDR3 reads CAWTTGGPGYTF. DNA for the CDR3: TGTGCCTGGACAACGGGGGGTCCTGGCTACACCTTC.

CDR3 bases: TGTGCCAGCAGCCCTTCGGGCAGGGGGGCAGATACGCAGTATTTT. Translated, it gives CASSPSGRGADTQYF. This chain links TRBV7-9 with TRBJ2-3; TRBD1 is a possible D gene (7 bases). The CDR3 has 15 residues. Looked up from germline, CDR1 is SEHNR and CDR2 is FQNEAQ (reference sequence). V shed 5 bases and J shed 4 bases, with 16 bases lying between them.

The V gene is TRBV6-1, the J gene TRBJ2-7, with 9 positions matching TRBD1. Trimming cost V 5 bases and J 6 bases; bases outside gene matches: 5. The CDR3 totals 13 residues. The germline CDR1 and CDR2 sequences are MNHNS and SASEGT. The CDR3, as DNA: TGTGCCAGCAGTCTAGGACAGGGGATCGAGCAGTACTTC. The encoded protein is CASSLGQGIEQYF.

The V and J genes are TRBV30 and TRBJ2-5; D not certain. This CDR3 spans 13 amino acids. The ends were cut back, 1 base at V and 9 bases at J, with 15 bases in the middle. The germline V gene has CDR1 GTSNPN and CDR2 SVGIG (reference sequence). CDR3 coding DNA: TGTGCCTGGAGTGCCCTGGGTTTGGAGTCCCAGTACTTC. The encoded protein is CAWSALGLESQYF. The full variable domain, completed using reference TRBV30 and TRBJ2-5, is SQTIHQWPATLVQPVGSPLSLECTVEGTSNPNLYWYRQAAGRGLQLLFYSVGIGQISSEVPQNLSASRPQDRQFILSSKKLLLSDSGFYLCAWSALGLESQYFGPGTRLLVL.

The CDR3 loop is CASSLLRTEKTEAFF. CDR3 coding DNA: TGTGCCAGTAGTCTTCTACGGACAGAAAAGACTGAAGCTTTCTTT. The chain joins TRBV19 to TRBJ1-1; D possibly corresponds to TRBD1 (6 bases). Germline CDR1 is LNHDA and CDR2 is SQIVND (reference sequence). V was trimmed by 5 bases and J by 5 bases, leaving 18 bases between them. The length of the CDR3 is 15 residues.

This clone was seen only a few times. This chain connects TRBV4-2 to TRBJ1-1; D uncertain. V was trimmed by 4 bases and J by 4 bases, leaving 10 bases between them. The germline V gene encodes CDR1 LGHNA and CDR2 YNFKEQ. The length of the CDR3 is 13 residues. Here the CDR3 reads CASSRVKVTEAFF. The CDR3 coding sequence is TGTGCCAGCAGCCGAGTCAAAGTCACTGAAGCTTTCTTT.

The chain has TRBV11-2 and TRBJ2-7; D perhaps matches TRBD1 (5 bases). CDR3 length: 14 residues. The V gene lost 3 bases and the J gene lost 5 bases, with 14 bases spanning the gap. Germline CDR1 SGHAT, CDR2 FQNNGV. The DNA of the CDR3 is TGTGCCAGCAGCTTGGTGGCAGGGCCGCACGAGCAGTACTTC. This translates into CASSLVAGPHEQYF. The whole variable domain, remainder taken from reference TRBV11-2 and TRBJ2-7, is EAGVAQSPRYKIIEKRQSVAFWCNPISGHATLYWYQQILGQGPKLLIQFQNNGVVDDSQLPKDRFSAERLKGVDSTLKIQPAKLEDSAVYLCASSLVAGPHEQYFGPGTRLTVT.

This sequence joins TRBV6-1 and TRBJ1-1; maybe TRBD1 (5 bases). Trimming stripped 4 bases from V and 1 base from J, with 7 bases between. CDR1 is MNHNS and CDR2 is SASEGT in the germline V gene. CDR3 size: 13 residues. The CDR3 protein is CASSGQPNTEAFF. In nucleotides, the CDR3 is TGTGCCAGCAGTGGACAGCCGAACACTGAAGCTTTCTTT.

This CDR3 reads CAISELAGGNTGELFF. In nucleotides, the CDR3 is TGTGCCATCAGTGAATTAGCGGGAGGCAACACCGGGGAGCTGTTTTTT. This chain connects TRBV10-3 to TRBJ2-2, with 10 positions matching TRBD2. V lost 3 bases to trimming and J lost 2 bases; unmatched junction nucleotides: 3. CDR3 length equals 16 residues. CDR1 and CDR2 (germline): ENHRY, SYGVKD.